This is a list of T cell receptor beta chains from one sample in a study of CD8 T cells in Susac syndrome. MiXCR, run by TCRdb on the immunoSEQ multiplex PCR reads, gives a single entry per CDR3 protein. The table includes about 400,000 distinct CDR3 sequences, 85% detected once. The sequencing sample was made of CD8+ T cells from PBMCs. These receptor sequences come from a human donor with multiple sclerosis. Each CDR3 is given with its conserved first and last residue. Fields, in order: J gene, clone size, V gene, CDR3 length, D gene, CDR3 DNA, CDR3 protein. D genes are given only for firm matches. Where a row states a size, it is once, few, many or the class of an expanded clone; other rows omit it.

j_gene: TRBJ2-7
abundance: NA
v_gene: TRBV19
len: 16
d_gene: TRBD2
CDR3nt: TGTGCCAGTAGTTGGAGGGCTGAGCGGGGTTCCTACGAGCAGTACTTC
CDR3aa: CASSWRAERGSYEQYF

j_gene: TRBJ1-6
abundance: NA
v_gene: TRBV14
len: 14
d_gene: TRBD1
CDR3nt: TGTGCCAGCAGCCCGACAGGGTTGACTTCACCCCTCCACTTT
CDR3aa: CASSPTGLTSPLHF

j_gene: TRBJ2-7
abundance: NA
v_gene: TRBV27
len: 14
d_gene: NA
CDR3nt: TGTGCCAGCAGTGCAGGAGGTACCCTCTACGAGCAGTACTTC
CDR3aa: CASSAGGTLYEQYF

j_gene: TRBJ2-7
abundance: NA
v_gene: TRBV28
len: 16
d_gene: TRBD2
CDR3nt: TGTGCCAGCAGTTTAATAACTAGCGGGGGCTCCTACGAGCAGTACTTC
CDR3aa: CASSLITSGGSYEQYF

j_gene: TRBJ2-6
abundance: NA
v_gene: TRBV27
len: 13
d_gene: NA
CDR3nt: TGTGCCAGCAGCCCTCGGGGGGCCAACGTCCTGACTTTC
CDR3aa: CASSPRGANVLTF

j_gene: TRBJ2-7
abundance: once
v_gene: TRBV6-5
len: 16
d_gene: TRBD1
CDR3nt: TGTGCCAGCAGTTACTCGGGGACAGGAGAGAGATACGAGCAGTACTTC
CDR3aa: CASSYSGTGERYEQYF

j_gene: TRBJ2-1
abundance: NA
v_gene: TRBV27
len: 16
d_gene: TRBD2
CDR3nt: TGTGCCAGCAGTTTCCCGGGGCAGCGGGAGATTAATGAGCAGTTCTTC
CDR3aa: CASSFPGQREINEQFF

j_gene: TRBJ1-1
abundance: once
v_gene: TRBV27
len: 17
d_gene: NA
CDR3nt: TGTGCCAGCAGTTTAGGGATTGGTGGGATTAGGTCCACTGAAGCTTTCTTT
CDR3aa: CASSLGIGGIRSTEAFF

j_gene: TRBJ1-5
abundance: NA
v_gene: TRBV27
len: 15
d_gene: TRBD1
CDR3nt: TGTGCCAGCAGTTTCGGGACAGGGGCCAATCAGCCCCAGCATTTT
CDR3aa: CASSFGTGANQPQHF

j_gene: TRBJ2-7
abundance: NA
v_gene: TRBV7-9
len: 11
d_gene: NA
CDR3nt: TGTGCCAGTGAGAATACCTACGAGCAGTACTTC
CDR3aa: CASENTYEQYF

j_gene: TRBJ1-2
abundance: NA
v_gene: TRBV14
len: 15
d_gene: NA
CDR3nt: TGTGCCAGCAGCCACGACAGCATCTCTAACTATGGCTACACCTTC
CDR3aa: CASSHDSISNYGYTF

j_gene: TRBJ2-7
abundance: NA
v_gene: TRBV5-5
len: 14
d_gene: TRBD1
CDR3nt: TGTGCCAGCAGCTTCTCGGGACAGGGGGTCGAGCAGTACTTC
CDR3aa: CASSFSGQGVEQYF

j_gene: TRBJ2-7
abundance: NA
v_gene: TRBV7-2
len: 15
d_gene: TRBD2
CDR3nt: TGTGCCAGCAGACTTAGCGGGAGGGCCTTCTCCGAGCAGTACTTC
CDR3aa: CASRLSGRAFSEQYF

j_gene: TRBJ1-5
abundance: NA
v_gene: TRBV7-9
len: 15
d_gene: TRBD1
CDR3nt: TGTGCCAGCAGTTCGGGACAGGGGGTCACACAGCCCCAGCATTTT
CDR3aa: CASSSGQGVTQPQHF

j_gene: TRBJ1-5
abundance: NA
v_gene: TRBV2
len: 15
d_gene: NA
CDR3nt: TGTGCCAGCAGTGAATTTCCAGGGGGCAATCAGCCCCAGCATTTT
CDR3aa: CASSEFPGGNQPQHF

j_gene: TRBJ2-5
abundance: once
v_gene: TRBV12-3/TRBV12-4
len: 13
d_gene: NA
CDR3nt: TGTGCCAGCACCCCAGGCCCATCATTGGCCCAGTACTTC
CDR3aa: CASTPGPSLAQYF

j_gene: TRBJ2-3
abundance: NA
v_gene: TRBV24-1
len: 15
d_gene: TRBD2
CDR3nt: TGTGCCACCAGTGATCCCCGGACTAGCCCAGATACGCAGTATTTT
CDR3aa: CATSDPRTSPDTQYF

j_gene: TRBJ1-2
abundance: NA
v_gene: TRBV3-1
len: 16
d_gene: NA
CDR3nt: TGTGCCAGCAGCCAAGAGGTCCGGACAGATAACTATGGCTACACCTTC
CDR3aa: CASSQEVRTDNYGYTF

j_gene: TRBJ2-1
abundance: NA
v_gene: TRBV4-1
len: 16
d_gene: NA
CDR3nt: TGCGCCAGCAGCCCCCTTGGTACAAGCTCCTACAATGAGCAGTTCTTC
CDR3aa: CASSPLGTSSYNEQFF

j_gene: TRBJ2-3
abundance: NA
v_gene: TRBV29-1
len: 16
d_gene: TRBD1
CDR3nt: TGCAGCGTTGATGACGGGACAGGTACCCGCCCAGATACGCAGTATTTT
CDR3aa: CSVDDGTGTRPDTQYF

j_gene: TRBJ2-7
abundance: NA
v_gene: TRBV19
len: 16
d_gene: TRBD1
CDR3nt: TGTGCCAGTAGTTCCACGGACAGGGAGATCTCCTACGAGCAGTACTTC
CDR3aa: CASSSTDREISYEQYF

j_gene: TRBJ2-3
abundance: NA
v_gene: TRBV6-5
len: 17
d_gene: TRBD1
CDR3nt: TGTGCCAGCAGTTACCTCGGGACAGAGACTAGCACAGATACGCAGTATTTT
CDR3aa: CASSYLGTETSTDTQYF

j_gene: TRBJ1-1
abundance: NA
v_gene: TRBV19
len: 14
d_gene: NA
CDR3nt: TGTGCCAGTAGTGAACAGGGTGCGAACACTGAAGCTTTCTTT
CDR3aa: CASSEQGANTEAFF

j_gene: TRBJ2-7
abundance: few
v_gene: TRBV7-9
len: 14
d_gene: NA
CDR3nt: TGTGCCAGCAGCTCCCCCGTGGGGGCGGGGGAGCAGTACTTC
CDR3aa: CASSSPVGAGEQYF

j_gene: TRBJ1-4
abundance: NA
v_gene: TRBV4-1
len: 13
d_gene: NA
CDR3nt: TGCGCCAGCAGCCAAGTGGGGGTGGAAAAACTGTTTTTT
CDR3aa: CASSQVGVEKLFF

j_gene: TRBJ2-3
abundance: once
v_gene: TRBV27
len: 15
d_gene: TRBD2
CDR3nt: TGTGCCAGCAGTTGGGGTAGCGGGGACACAGATACGCAGTATTTT
CDR3aa: CASSWGSGDTDTQYF

j_gene: TRBJ1-1
abundance: NA
v_gene: TRBV7-6
len: 14
d_gene: TRBD1
CDR3nt: TGTGCCAGCAGTCATGGACAGGGGGCTTCTGAAGCTTTCTTT
CDR3aa: CASSHGQGASEAFF

j_gene: TRBJ1-2
abundance: NA
v_gene: TRBV19
len: 15
d_gene: TRBD1
CDR3nt: TGTGCCAGTAGTAACCGGGACAGGACAGACTATGGCTACACCTTC
CDR3aa: CASSNRDRTDYGYTF